These 19 T cell receptor beta chains share one sample of origin, sequenced in a study of T cell responses to AZD1222 COVID-19 vaccine. The table came from immunoSEQ multiplex PCR; TCRdb's copy has only in-frame clones and leaves some out. The data show under 200,000 clones, with just over 90% seen just once and around 3.6% held by the top ten. The sequenced sample was peripheral blood, obtained 28 days after the second dose of the MenACWY control vaccine. These receptors came from an adult who received the MenACWY meningococcal vaccine as a control.

CDR3 amino acids: CASSYGGEETQYF. DNA of the CDR3: TGTGCCAGCAGTTACGGGGGGGAAGAGACCCAGTACTTC. The chain carries TRBV6-2 or TRBV6-3 and TRBJ2-5; 7 bases match TRBD2. Trimming at V came to 2 bases and at J to 3 bases, leaving 0 bases not matched to a gene. The CDR3 extends over 13 amino acids. In germline, CDR1 is MNHEY, CDR2 SVGEGT.

This chain connects TRBV2 to TRBJ1-1, with no clear D. The CDR3 runs 12 residues. V lost 5 bases and J 7 bases, leaving 11 bases between the germline ends. CDR1 and CDR2 (germline): SNHLY, FYNNEI. The CDR3 region has the DNA TGTGCCAGCAGTTTCGCCAGCCTTGAAGCTTTCTTT. Translated, it gives CASSFASLEAFF. Full variable domain (outside the CDR3, taken from reference TRBV2 and TRBJ1-1): EPEVTQTPSHQVTQMGQEVILRCVPISNHLYFYWYRQILGQKVEFLVSFYNNEISEKSEIFDDQFSVERPDGSNFTLKIRSTKLEDSAMYFCASSFASLEAFFGQGTRLTVV.

The chain joins TRBV27 to TRBJ1-2; TRBD1 aligns across 9 bases. V was pared by 5 bases and J by 3 bases, with 7 bases of the junction left unmatched. The CDR3 is 15 residues long. Germline values: CDR1 MNHEY, CDR2 SMNVEV (reference sequence). CDR3: CASSAPGQGDYGYTF. CDR3 bases: TGTGCCAGCAGTGCACCGGGACAGGGTGACTATGGCTACACCTTC.

This chain joins TRBV11-2 and TRBJ1-5; the D gene is possibly TRBD1 (5 bases). This CDR3 has 15 residues. Trimming stripped 5 bases from V and 4 bases from J, with 15 bases between. In germline, CDR1 is SGHAT, CDR2 FQNNGV. CDR3 DNA sequence: TGTGCCAGCAGCAAGGCGGGGCAGCCTAATCAGCCCCAGCATTTT. Its translation: CASSKAGQPNQPQHF. The whole variable domain, remainder taken from reference TRBV11-2 and TRBJ1-5, is EAGVAQSPRYKIIEKRQSVAFWCNPISGHATLYWYQQILGQGPKLLIQFQNNGVVDDSQLPKDRFSAERLKGVDSTLKIQPAKLEDSAVYLCASSKAGQPNQPQHFGDGTRLSIL.

CDR3 sequence (DNA): TGTGCCAGCAGTGTCCCGGGACAGGGGGCGAACACCGGGGAGCTGTTTTTT. This codes for CASSVPGQGANTGELFF. The V gene is TRBV6-1, the J gene TRBJ2-2, with 11 bases that match TRBD1. V shed 4 bases, J shed 0 bases, and the junction held 4 bases outside the gene matches. The CDR3 is made up of 17 amino acids. CDR1 MNHNS and CDR2 SASEGT come from the germline V gene.

The V and J genes are TRBV30 and TRBJ2-1, with TRBD2 matching over 12 bases. The CDR3 totals 18 residues. Trimming took 4 bases from V and 7 from J; bases not matched to a gene: 17. The germline V gene has CDR1 GTSNPN and CDR2 SVGIG (reference sequence). Here the CDR3 DNA reads TGTGCCTGGAATAAGAGACTAGCGGGAGTCGGGTTAAGTAATGAGCAGTTCTTC. Amino acids: CAWNKRLAGVGLSNEQFF.

The genes are TRBV28 and TRBJ2-6, with 8 bases matching TRBD2. CDR1 is MDHEN and CDR2 is SYDVKM in the germline V gene. J gave up 0 bases and V 7 bases, and 11 bases lay outside the gene matches. This CDR3 spans 18 amino acids. The CDR3 DNA sequence: TGTGCCAGCAACCGGGAGGGACACCACAACTCTGGGGCCAACGTCCTGACTTTC. Encoded protein: CASNREGHHNSGANVLTF.

This clone was detected a few times. The rearrangement joins TRBV15 to TRBJ2-7; D call uncertain. The CDR3 totals 14 residues. The ends were cut back, 2 bases at V and 0 bases at J, with 8 bases in the middle. Germline V gene sequence: CDR1 LNHNV, CDR2 YYDKDF (reference sequence). The CDR3 nucleotides are TGTGCCACCAGCAGAACTGACGGCTCCTACGAGCAGTACTTC. Protein sequence: CATSRTDGSYEQYF.

The gene calls are TRBV9 and TRBJ2-1; a weak D match, TRBD1 (6 bases). The germline V and J ends were trimmed by 5 bases and 8 bases, with 11 bases remaining between them. The CDR3 length is 12 residues. The germline CDR1 and CDR2 sequences are SGDLS and YYNGEE. The CDR3 spells CASSGTGHEQFF. The CDR3 coding sequence is TGTGCCAGCAGTGGCACAGGGCATGAGCAGTTCTTC.

This chain links TRBV11-1 with TRBJ2-7, with D perhaps assigned TRBD1 or TRBD2 (5 bases each). V lost 8 bases to trimming and J lost 3 bases, with 23 bases between them. CDR1 is SGHAT and CDR2 is FQDESV in the germline V gene (reference sequence). The CDR3 is made up of 16 amino acids. This CDR3 is CASRAGLGPGLYEQYF. The DNA for the CDR3 is TGTGCCAGCCGAGCTGGATTGGGACCGGGCCTCTACGAGCAGTACTTC.

The chain couples TRBV4-1 to TRBJ1-1, with D possibly TRBD1 on 6 matching bases. The CDR3 totals 16 residues. The V gene lost 3 bases and the J gene lost 0 bases, with 14 bases spanning the gap. Per the germline V gene, CDR1 is MGHRA and CDR2 is YSYEKL. CDR3 coding DNA: TGCGCCAGCAGCCACCCACAGGGAGCAGTGAACACTGAAGCTTTCTTT. This translates into CASSHPQGAVNTEAFF.

J is TRBJ2-2 and V is TRBV5-6; a weak D match, TRBD1 (5 bases). CDR3 size: 15 residues. Germline loops: CDR1 SGHDT, CDR2 YYEEEE. Between the trimmed V and J ends, which lost 0 bases and 6 bases, there was a span of 12 bases. The CDR3 bases are TGTGCCAGCAGCTTGGTACAGGTTGGGGCCGGGGAGCTGTTTTTT. Its translation: CASSLVQVGAGELFF.

This clone was recorded only once. The chain has TRBV30 and TRBJ1-3, with D possibly being TRBD1 (6 bases). CDR3 length equals 16 residues. Trimming removed 2 bases from V and 0 bases from J, with 14 bases in between. Germline V gives CDR1 GTSNPN, CDR2 SVGIG (reference sequence). The CDR3 region has the DNA TGTGCCTGGAGTAACAGACAGGCCCTCTCTGGAAACACCATATATTTT. Its protein is CAWSNRQALSGNTIYF.

The V and J genes are TRBV18 and TRBJ1-1; D remains ambiguous. The CDR3 consists of 12 residues. Germline V gene sequence: CDR1 KGHSH, CDR2 LQKENI. The V and J ends lost 5 bases and 2 bases respectively, with 6 bases between them. CDR3 sequence: CASSLDNTEAFF. The CDR3 DNA reads TGTGCCAGCTCATTGGACAACACTGAAGCTTTCTTT.

The rearrangement uses TRBV30 and TRBJ1-5; no definite D call. Between the trimmed V and J ends, which lost 3 bases and 3 bases, there was a span of 6 bases. CDR1 and CDR2 from the germline V gene are GTSNPN and SVGIG (reference sequence). There are 12 residues in the CDR3. CDR3 loop: CAWSPSNQPQHF. Written as DNA, the CDR3 is TGTGCCTGGAGCCCCTCCAATCAGCCCCAGCATTTT.

The V gene is TRBV27, the J gene TRBJ1-1; D might be TRBD1 (5 bases). The CDR3 contains 16 residues. The germline V gene encodes CDR1 MNHEY and CDR2 SMNVEV (reference sequence). V lost 2 bases and J lost 1, with 14 bases in between. The CDR3 DNA reads TGTGCCAGCAGTTTAAATCAGGGCTATTCGAACACTGAAGCTTTCTTT. This encodes CASSLNQGYSNTEAFF.

This clone has only one observation. This chain links TRBV4-1 with TRBJ2-7; the D is unclear. The germline gives CDR1 MGHRA, CDR2 YSYEKL. The CDR3 sequence is 12 residues long. Trimming pared 2 bases from V and 3 bases from J, leaving 5 bases between. The CDR3 region has the DNA TGCGCCAGCAGCCAACCAGGCTACGAGCAGTACTTC. This encodes CASSQPGYEQYF.

The chain carries TRBV19 and TRBJ2-1; either TRBD1 or TRBD2 may supply D (5 bases each). The CDR3 runs to 11 residues. Germline V CDR1 and CDR2: LNHDA, SQIVND (reference sequence). Trimming left V 7 bases short and J 13 bases short, with 14 bases between. CDR3 bases: TGTGCCAGTAATATGAGGGGACCCCAGTTCTTC. This gives the protein CASNMRGPQFF. Complete variable domain (other parts from reference TRBV19 and TRBJ2-1): DGGITQSPKYLFRKEGQNVTLSCEQNLNHDAMYWYRQDPGQGLRLIYYSQIVNDFQKGDIAEGYSVSREKKESFPLTVTSAQKNPTAFYLCASNMRGPQFFGPGTRLTVL.

V usage is TRBV10-2 and J usage is TRBJ1-6, with 7 bases aligning to TRBD1. Germline V gene data show CDR1 as WSHSY and CDR2 as SAAADI. J gave up 5 bases and V 10 bases, and 8 bases lay outside the gene matches. This CDR3 has 14 amino acids. The CDR3 spells CATRRGTDNSPLHF. CDR3 DNA sequence: TGCGCCACGCGAAGAGGGACAGATAATTCACCCCTCCACTTT.